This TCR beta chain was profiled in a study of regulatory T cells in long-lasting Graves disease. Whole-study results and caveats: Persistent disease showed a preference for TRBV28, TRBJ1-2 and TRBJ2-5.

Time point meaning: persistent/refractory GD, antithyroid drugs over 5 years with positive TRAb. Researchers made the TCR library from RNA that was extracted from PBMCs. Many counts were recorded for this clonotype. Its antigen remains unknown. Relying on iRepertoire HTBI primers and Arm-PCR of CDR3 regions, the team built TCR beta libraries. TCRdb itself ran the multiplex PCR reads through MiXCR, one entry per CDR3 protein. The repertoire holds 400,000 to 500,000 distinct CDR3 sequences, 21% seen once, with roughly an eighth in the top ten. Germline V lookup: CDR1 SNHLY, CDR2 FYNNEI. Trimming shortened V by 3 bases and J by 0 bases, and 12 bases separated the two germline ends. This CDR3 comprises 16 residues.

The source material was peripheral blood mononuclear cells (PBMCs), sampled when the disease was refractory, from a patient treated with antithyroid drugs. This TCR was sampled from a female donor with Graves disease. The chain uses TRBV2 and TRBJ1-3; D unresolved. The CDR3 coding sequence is TGTGCCAGCAGTGAGGAACCTGATCTCTCTGGAAACACCATATATTTT. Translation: CASSEEPDLSGNTIYF.